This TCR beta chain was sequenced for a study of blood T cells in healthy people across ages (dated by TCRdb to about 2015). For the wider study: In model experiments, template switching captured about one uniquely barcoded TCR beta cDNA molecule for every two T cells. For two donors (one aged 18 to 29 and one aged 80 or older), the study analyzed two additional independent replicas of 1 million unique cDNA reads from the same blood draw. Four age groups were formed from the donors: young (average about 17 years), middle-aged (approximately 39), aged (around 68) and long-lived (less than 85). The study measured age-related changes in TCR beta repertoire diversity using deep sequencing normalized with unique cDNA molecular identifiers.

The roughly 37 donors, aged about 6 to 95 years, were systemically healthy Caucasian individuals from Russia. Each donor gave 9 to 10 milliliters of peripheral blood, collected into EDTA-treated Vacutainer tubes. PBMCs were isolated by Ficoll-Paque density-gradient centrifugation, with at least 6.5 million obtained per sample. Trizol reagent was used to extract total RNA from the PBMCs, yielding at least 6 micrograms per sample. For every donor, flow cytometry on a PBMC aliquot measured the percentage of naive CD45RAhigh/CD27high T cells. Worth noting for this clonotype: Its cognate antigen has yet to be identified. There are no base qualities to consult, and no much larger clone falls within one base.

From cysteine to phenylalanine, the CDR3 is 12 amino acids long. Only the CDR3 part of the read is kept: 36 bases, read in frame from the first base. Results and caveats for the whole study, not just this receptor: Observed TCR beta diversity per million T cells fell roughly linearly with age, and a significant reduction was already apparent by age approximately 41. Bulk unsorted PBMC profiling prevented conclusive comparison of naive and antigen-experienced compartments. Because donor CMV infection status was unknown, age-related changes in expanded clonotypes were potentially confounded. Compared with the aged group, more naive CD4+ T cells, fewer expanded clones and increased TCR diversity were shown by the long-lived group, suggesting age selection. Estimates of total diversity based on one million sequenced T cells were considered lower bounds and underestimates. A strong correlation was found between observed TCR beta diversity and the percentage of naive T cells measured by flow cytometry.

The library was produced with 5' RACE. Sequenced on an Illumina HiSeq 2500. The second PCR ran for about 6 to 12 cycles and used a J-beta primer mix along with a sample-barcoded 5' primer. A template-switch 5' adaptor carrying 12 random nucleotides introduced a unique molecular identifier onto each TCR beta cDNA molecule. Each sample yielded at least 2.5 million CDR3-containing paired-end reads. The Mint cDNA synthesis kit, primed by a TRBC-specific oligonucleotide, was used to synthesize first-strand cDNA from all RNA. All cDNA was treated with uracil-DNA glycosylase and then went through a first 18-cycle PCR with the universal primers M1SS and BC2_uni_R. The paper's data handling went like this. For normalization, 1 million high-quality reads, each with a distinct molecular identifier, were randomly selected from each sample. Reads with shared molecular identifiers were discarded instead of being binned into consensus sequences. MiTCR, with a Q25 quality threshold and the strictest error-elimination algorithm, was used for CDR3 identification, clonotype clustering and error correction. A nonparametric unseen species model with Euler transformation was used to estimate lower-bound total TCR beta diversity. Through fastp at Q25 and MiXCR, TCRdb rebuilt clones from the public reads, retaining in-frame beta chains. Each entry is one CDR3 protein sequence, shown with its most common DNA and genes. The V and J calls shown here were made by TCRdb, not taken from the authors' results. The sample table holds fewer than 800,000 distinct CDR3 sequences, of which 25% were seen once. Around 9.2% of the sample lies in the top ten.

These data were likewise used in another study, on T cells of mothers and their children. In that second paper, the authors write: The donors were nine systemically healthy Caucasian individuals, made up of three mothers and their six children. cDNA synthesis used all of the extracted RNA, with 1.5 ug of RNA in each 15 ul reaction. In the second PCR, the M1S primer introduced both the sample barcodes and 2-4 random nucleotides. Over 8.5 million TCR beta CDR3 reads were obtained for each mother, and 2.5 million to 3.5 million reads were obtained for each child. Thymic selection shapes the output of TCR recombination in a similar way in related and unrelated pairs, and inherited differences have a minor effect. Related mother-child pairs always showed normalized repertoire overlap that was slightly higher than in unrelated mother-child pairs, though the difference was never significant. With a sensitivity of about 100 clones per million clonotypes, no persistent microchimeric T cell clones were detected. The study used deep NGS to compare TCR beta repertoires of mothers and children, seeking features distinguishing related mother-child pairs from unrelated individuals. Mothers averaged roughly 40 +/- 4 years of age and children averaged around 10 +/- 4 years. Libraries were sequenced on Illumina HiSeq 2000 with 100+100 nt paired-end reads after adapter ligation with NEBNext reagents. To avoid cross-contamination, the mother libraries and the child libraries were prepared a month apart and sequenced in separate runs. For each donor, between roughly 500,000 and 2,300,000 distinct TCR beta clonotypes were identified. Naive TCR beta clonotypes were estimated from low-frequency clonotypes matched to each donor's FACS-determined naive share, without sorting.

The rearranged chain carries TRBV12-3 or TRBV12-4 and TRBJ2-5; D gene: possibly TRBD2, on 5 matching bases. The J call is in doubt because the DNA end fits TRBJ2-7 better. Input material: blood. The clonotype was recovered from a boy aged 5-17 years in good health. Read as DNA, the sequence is TGTGCCAGCACCCAATTCGGGAACGAGCAGTACTTC. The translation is CASTQFGNEQYF.